This T cell receptor beta chain was profiled in a study of T-cell memory formation after mild COVID-19. Study as a whole: The two donors had largely donor-specific TCR clusters.

TCRdb reanalysed the 5' RACE reads using MiXCR and keeps one entry per CDR3 protein. The sample has 350,000 to 500,000 distinct CDR3 sequences, around 19% seen once. Study findings and constraints: Mainly CM and EM harbored the contracting CD4+ clones; mainly EMRA harbored the CD8+ ones. Whereas later expanders leaned CD4+, clones contracting day 15 to 85 showed a balanced CD4/CD8 makeup.

Points on this clonotype: Its antigen is unidentified.

Material: PBMCs or a T cell subset sorted from them (not recorded which). The clonotype originates from an adult woman who had mild COVID-19 (a few samples of this study predate the infection). Cell type and time point are not known.

In DNA, the CDR3 is TGTGCCAGCAGTGAATATAAGAAGACCGGGACTAGCGGGAAGCCTGGGTATATCTACAATGAGCAGTTCTTC. As protein: CASSEYKKTGTSGKPGYIYNEQFF. The chain recombines TRBV25-1 with TRBJ2-1; TRBD2 aligns across 13 bases. CDR1 is MGHDK and CDR2 is SYGVNS in the germline V gene. V lost 0 bases, J lost 3 bases, and 23 bases stayed unmatched. The length of the CDR3 is 24 residues.